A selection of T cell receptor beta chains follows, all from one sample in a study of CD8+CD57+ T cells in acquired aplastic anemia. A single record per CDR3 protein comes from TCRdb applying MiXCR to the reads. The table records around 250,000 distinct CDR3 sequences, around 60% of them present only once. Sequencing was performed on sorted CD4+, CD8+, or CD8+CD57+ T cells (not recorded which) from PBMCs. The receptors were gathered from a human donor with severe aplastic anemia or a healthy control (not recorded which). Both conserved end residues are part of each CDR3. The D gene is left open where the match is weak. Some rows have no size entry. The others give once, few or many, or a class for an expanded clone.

TGTGCCAGTAATAGACAGCCAAATCAGCCCCAGCATTTT,CASNRQPNQPQHF,NA,TRBJ1-5,TRBV19,NA
TGTGCCAGCAGTGGGGCGACAGGGAGTATGGGCAATCAGCCCCAGCATTTT,CASSGATGSMGNQPQHF,TRBD1,TRBJ1-5,TRBV6-1,many
TGTGCCAGCAGTGAATGGGGGGGGTCGGTTCTCTATGGCTACACCTTC,CASSEWGGSVLYGYTF,NA,TRBJ1-2,TRBV2,NA
TGTGCCAGCAGTGTCGTTGGGGCCAGGGACCCGAGCTCCTACGAGCAGTACTTC,CASSVVGARDPSSYEQYF,NA,TRBJ2-7,TRBV2,NA
TGTGCCAGCAGCGTGACGGACCAAGAGACCCAGTACTTC,CASSVTDQETQYF,NA,TRBJ2-5,TRBV9,once
TGCAGCCTAGCGGGGGGCCCCGGGGAGACCCAGTACTTC,CSLAGGPGETQYF,TRBD2,TRBJ2-5,TRBV20-1,NA
TGCGCCAGCGGACCGGGACCTCCGAATGGCTACACCTTC,CASGPGPPNGYTF,NA,TRBJ1-2,TRBV5-1,many
TGCGCCAGCAGCTTGGACGGGAACACCATATATTTT,CASSLDGNTIYF,NA,TRBJ1-3,TRBV5-1,many
TGTGCCAGCAGCTTAACCCCGGGACACGATGAAAAACTGTTTTTT,CASSLTPGHDEKLFF,NA,TRBJ1-4,TRBV7-2,NA
TGTGCCATCAGGCAACTAGCGGGAGGGCCCGATGAGCAGTTCTTC,CAIRQLAGGPDEQFF,TRBD2,TRBJ2-1,TRBV10-3,few
TGTGCCAGCAGTGAGAGGGTTAACTACGAGCAGTACTTC,CASSERVNYEQYF,NA,TRBJ2-7,TRBV2,few
TGTGCCAGCAGGTTCGGACAGAATAATTCACCCCTCCACTTT,CASRFGQNNSPLHF,NA,TRBJ1-6,TRBV2,few
TGCGCCAGCCCGACAGGGTGGGATGGCTACACCTTC,CASPTGWDGYTF,TRBD1,TRBJ1-2,TRBV10-1,NA
TGTGCCAGCAGCTATGATCAGCGGGATACGCAGTATTTT,CASSYDQRDTQYF,NA,TRBJ2-3,TRBV7-9,once
TGCGCCAGCAGCAGTTCCGGGAACTCCTACGAGCAGTACTTC,CASSSSGNSYEQYF,NA,TRBJ2-7,TRBV5-1,NA
TGCGCCAGCAGCATCCGCGGGAGGGCCGCGGATACGCAGTATTTT,CASSIRGRAADTQYF,TRBD2,TRBJ2-3,TRBV5-1,NA
TGTGCCAGCAGCTTAGGGACAGCCTGGGACTCTGGAAACACCATATATTTT,CASSLGTAWDSGNTIYF,NA,TRBJ1-3,TRBV7-6,many
TGTGCCAGCAGCTTAGGACAACGGGGGGAAGGAGAGACCCAGTACTTC,CASSLGQRGEGETQYF,TRBD2,TRBJ2-5,TRBV7-6,NA